This T cell receptor (beta chain) derives from a study of OX40 agonist ivuxolimab in advanced cancers. Germline lookup yields CDR1 MNHNS and CDR2 SASEGT. V was shortened by 1 base and J by 0 bases, with 9 bases between the two germline ends. The CDR3 runs to 15 residues. This clone was seen more than once but under ten times. The protocol was immunoSEQ multiplex PCR, while the TCRdb copy is restricted to in-frame clones and leaves out a portion. This table holds fewer than 90,000 clones, roughly 80% found once. The chain recombines TRBV6-1 with TRBJ1-2; a possible D gene is TRBD1 (5 bases). Specimen: CD4+ or CD8+ T cells sorted from blood, collected in a trial of the OX40 agonist ivuxolimab. This receptor was taken from an adult with an advanced solid tumor such as melanoma, head and neck, liver or kidney cancer. As DNA, the CDR3 is TGTGCCAGCAGTGAAGGTCAGGGACCTAACTATGGCTACACCTTC. This encodes CASSEGQGPNYGYTF.